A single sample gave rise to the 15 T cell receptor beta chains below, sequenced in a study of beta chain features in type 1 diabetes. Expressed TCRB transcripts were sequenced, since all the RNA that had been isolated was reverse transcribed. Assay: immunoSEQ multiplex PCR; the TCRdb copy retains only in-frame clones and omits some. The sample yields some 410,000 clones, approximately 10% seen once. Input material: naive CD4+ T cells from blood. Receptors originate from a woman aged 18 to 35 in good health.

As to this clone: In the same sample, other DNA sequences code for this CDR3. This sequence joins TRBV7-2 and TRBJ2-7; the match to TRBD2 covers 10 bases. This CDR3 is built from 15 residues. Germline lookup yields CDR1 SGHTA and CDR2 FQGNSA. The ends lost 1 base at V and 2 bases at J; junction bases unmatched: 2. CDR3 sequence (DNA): TGTGCCAGCAGCTTAGGGACTAGCGGAACCTACGAGCAGTACTTC. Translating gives CASSLGTSGTYEQYF.

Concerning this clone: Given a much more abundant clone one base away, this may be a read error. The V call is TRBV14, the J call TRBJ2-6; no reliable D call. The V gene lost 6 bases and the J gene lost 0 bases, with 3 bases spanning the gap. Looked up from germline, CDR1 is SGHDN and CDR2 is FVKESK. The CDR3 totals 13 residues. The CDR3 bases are TGTGCCAGCAGGGACTCTGGGGCCAACGTCCTGACTTTC. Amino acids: CASRDSGANVLTF.

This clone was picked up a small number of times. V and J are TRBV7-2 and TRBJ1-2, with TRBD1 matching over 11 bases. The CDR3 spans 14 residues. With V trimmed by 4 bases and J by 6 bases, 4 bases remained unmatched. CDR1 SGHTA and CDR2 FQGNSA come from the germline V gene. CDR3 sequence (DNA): TGTGCCAGCAGCTCCCGGACAGGGGGCAATGGCTACACCTTC. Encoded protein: CASSSRTGGNGYTF. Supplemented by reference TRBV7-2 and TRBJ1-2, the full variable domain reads GAGVSQSPSNKVTEKGKDVELRCDPISGHTALYWYRQSLGQGLEFLIYFQGNSAPDKSGLPSDRFSAERTGGSVSTLTIQRTQQEDSAVYLCASSSRTGGNGYTFGSGTRLTVV.

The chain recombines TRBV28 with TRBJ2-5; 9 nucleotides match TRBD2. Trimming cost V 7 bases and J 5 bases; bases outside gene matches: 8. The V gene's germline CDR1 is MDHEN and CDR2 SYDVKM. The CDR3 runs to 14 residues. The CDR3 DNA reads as TGTGCCAGCAATCCAGCGGGGGGCTTGGAGACCCAGTACTTC. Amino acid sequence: CASNPAGGLETQYF.

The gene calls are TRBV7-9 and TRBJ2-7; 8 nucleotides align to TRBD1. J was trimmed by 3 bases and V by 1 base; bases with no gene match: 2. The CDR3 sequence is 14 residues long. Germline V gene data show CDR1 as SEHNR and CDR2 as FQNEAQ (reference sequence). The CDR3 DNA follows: TGTGCCAGCAGCTTAGGGACAGGGCTCTACGAGCAGTACTTC. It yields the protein CASSLGTGLYEQYF.

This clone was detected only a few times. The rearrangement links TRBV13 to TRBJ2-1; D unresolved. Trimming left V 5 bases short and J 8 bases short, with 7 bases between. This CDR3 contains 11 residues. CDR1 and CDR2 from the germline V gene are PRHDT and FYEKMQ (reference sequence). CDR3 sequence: CASSIDDEQFF. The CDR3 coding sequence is TGTGCCAGCAGCATAGACGATGAGCAGTTCTTC.

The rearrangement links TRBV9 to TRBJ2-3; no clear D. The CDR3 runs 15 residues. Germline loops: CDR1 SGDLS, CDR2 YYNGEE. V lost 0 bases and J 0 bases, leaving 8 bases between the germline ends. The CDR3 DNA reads TGTGCCAGCAGCGTAGGGGCTATCAGCACAGATACGCAGTATTTT. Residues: CASSVGAISTDTQYF.

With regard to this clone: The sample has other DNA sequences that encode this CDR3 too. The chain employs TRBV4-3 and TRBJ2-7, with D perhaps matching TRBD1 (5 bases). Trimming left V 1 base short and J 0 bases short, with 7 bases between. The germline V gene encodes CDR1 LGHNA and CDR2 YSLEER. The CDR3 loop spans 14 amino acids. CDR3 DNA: TGCGCCAGCAGCCAAGCCCAGGGCTCCTACGAGCAGTACTTC. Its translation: CASSQAQGSYEQYF.

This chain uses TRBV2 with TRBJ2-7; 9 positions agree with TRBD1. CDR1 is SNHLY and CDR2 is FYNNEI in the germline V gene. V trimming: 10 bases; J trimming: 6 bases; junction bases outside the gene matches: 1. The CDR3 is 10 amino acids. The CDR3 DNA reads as TGTGCCAACAGGGGGCTCGAGCAGTACGTC. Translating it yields CANRGLEQYV.

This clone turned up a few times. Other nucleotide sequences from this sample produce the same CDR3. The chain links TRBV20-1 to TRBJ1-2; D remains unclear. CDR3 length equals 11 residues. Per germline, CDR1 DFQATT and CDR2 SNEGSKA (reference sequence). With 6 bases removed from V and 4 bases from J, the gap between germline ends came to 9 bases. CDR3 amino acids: CSARLGYGYTF. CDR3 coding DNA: TGCAGTGCAAGGTTGGGCTATGGCTACACCTTC.

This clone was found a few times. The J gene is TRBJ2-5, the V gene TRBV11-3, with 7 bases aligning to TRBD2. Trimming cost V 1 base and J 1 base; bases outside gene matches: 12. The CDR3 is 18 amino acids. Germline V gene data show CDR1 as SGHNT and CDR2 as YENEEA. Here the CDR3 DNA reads TGTGCCAGCAGCTTAGGAATTGGGGCGGGAGCCCCCCAAGAGACCCAGTACTTC. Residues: CASSLGIGAGAPQETQYF. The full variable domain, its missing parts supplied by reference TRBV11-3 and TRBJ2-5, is EAGVVQSPRYKIIEKKQPVAFWCNPISGHNTLYWYLQNLGQGPELLIRYENEEAVDDSQLPKDRFSAERLKGVDSTLKIQPAELGDSAVYLCASSLGIGAGAPQETQYFGPGTRLLVL.

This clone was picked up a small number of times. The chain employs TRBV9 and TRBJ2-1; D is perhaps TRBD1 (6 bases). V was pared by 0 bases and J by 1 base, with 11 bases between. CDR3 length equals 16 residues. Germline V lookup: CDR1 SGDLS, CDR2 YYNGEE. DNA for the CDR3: TGTGCCAGCAGCGTAGATGGACAGAATTCCTACAATGAGCAGTTCTTC. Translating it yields CASSVDGQNSYNEQFF.

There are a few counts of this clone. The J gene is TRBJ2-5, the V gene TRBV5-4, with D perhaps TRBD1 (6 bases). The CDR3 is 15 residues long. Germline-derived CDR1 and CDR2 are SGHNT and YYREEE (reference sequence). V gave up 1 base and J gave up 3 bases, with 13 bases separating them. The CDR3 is CASSLQGRYEETQYF. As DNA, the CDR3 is TGTGCCAGCAGCTTGCAGGGGCGGTATGAAGAGACCCAGTACTTC. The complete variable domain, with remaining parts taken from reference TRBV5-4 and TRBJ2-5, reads ETGVTQSPTHLIKTRGQQVTLRCSSQSGHNTVSWYQQALGQGPQFIFQYYREEENGRGNFPPRFSGLQFPNYSSELNVNALELDDSALYLCASSLQGRYEETQYFGPGTRLLVL.

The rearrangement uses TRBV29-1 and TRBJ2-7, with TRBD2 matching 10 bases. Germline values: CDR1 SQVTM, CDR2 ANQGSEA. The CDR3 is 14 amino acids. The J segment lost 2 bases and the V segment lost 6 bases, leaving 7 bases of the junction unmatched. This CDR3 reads CSVTLAGGAYEQYF. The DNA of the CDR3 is TGCAGCGTCACGTTAGCGGGAGGTGCCTACGAGCAGTACTTC.

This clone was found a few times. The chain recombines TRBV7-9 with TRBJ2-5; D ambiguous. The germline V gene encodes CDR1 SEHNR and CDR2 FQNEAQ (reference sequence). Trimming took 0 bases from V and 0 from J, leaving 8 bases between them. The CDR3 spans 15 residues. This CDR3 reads CASSLASLYQETQYF. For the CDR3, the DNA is TGTGCCAGCAGCTTAGCGTCTCTGTACCAAGAGACCCAGTACTTC.